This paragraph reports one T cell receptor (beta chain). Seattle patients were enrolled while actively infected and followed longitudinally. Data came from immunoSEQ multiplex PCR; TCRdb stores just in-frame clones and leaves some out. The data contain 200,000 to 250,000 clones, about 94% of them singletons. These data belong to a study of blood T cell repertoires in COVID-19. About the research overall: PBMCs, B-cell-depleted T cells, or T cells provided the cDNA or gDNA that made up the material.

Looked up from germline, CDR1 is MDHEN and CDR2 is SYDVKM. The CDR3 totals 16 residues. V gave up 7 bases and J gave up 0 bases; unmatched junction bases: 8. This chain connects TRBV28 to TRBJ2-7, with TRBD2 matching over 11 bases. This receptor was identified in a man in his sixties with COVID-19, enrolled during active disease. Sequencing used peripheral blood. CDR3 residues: CASTLHGTSGSYEQYF. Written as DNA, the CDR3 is TGTGCCAGCACCCTCCACGGGACTAGCGGCTCCTACGAGCAGTACTTC. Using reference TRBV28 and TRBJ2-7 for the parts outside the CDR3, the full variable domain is DVKVTQSSRYLVKRTGEKVFLECVQDMDHENMFWYRQDPGLGLRLIYFSYDVKMKEKGDIPEGYSVSREKKERFSLILESASTNQTSMYLCASTLHGTSGSYEQYFGPGTRLTVT.